Described below is a single T cell receptor (beta chain) sequence and its context. Its antigen is currently unknown. There are 14 residues in the CDR3. The V gene lost 7 bases and the J gene lost 8 bases, with 18 bases spanning the gap. The germline V gene encodes CDR1 MNHNS and CDR2 SASEGT. The sample is drawn from a study of T cell repertoires in cytomegalovirus infection. At the level of the study: Both a matching HLA type and CMV infection were indicated by public TCR beta signatures.

Study observations and caveats: Ex vivo, HLA-C-restricted CMV-specific TCR beta clonotypes prevailed over the rest of the response. Cumulative public TCR beta family frequency identified CMV carriers with the relevant HLA.

TCRdb recomputed calls from the reads with MiXCR, one row per CDR3 protein. The top ten hold around 33% of the sample, which has approximately 110,000 distinct CDR3 sequences, 10% seen once. What was sequenced was PBMCs, sequenced either directly or after in vitro stimulation (not recorded which). V gene TRBV6-1 combines with J gene TRBJ2-1, with D tentatively TRBD1 (5 bases). The sequence came from a human donor in good health (CMV status not recorded). Some clones in this sample may be carry-over from other donors' samples. The DNA of the CDR3 is TGTGCCAGCACCGAAGGGGCTACTCCCGATGAGCAGTTCTTC. The encoded protein is CASTEGATPDEQFF.